The 29 T cell receptor beta chains presented below share a single source sample, sequenced in a study of blood T cell repertoires in COVID-19. The assay was immunoSEQ multiplex PCR, and TCRdb's table has in-frame clones only and misses some. This table holds about 170,000 clones, approximately 85% found once. The sample taken for sequencing was peripheral blood. These TCRs come from a man of 80 years or more with COVID-19, enrolled during active disease.

This chain links TRBV15 with TRBJ1-1; a weak D match, TRBD1 (5 bases). Germline CDR1 reads LNHNV; CDR2 reads YYDKDF (reference sequence). The CDR3 length is 15 residues. V lost 3 bases and J lost 1, with 12 bases in between. CDR3 sequence: CATSSRARANTEAFF. The CDR3 region has the DNA TGTGCCACCAGCAGCCGAGCCAGGGCGAACACTGAAGCTTTCTTT.

The rearrangement links TRBV5-4 to TRBJ1-5, with TRBD1 matching over 9 bases. Germline values: CDR1 SGHNT, CDR2 YYREEE (reference sequence). The length of the CDR3 is 16 residues. The junction had 11 bases not matched to a gene; V was cut back by 4 bases and J by 6 bases. In DNA, the CDR3 is TGTGCCAGCAGCCTTGACCCGGGACAGGGTCCTCAGCCCCAGCATTTT. This encodes CASSLDPGQGPQPQHF. Complete variable domain (other parts from reference TRBV5-4 and TRBJ1-5): ETGVTQSPTHLIKTRGQQVTLRCSSQSGHNTVSWYQQALGQGPQFIFQYYREEENGRGNFPPRFSGLQFPNYSSELNVNALELDDSALYLCASSLDPGQGPQPQHFGDGTRLSIL.

The chain combines TRBV7-9 with TRBJ1-2; 7 nucleotides align to TRBD1. Trimming removed 2 bases from V and 0 bases from J; junction bases left unmatched: 12. The length of the CDR3 is 18 residues. Germline V lookup: CDR1 SEHNR, CDR2 FQNEAQ (reference sequence). The CDR3 loop reads CASSLPKGDSGTNYGYTF. Written as DNA, the CDR3 is TGTGCCAGCAGCTTACCCAAAGGGGACAGCGGTACTAACTATGGCTACACCTTC.

This clone was recorded a few times. This chain uses TRBV5-6 with TRBJ1-2, with D unclear. V lost 0 bases and J 13 bases, leaving 16 bases between the germline ends. The CDR3 is 13 residues long. Germline V gene data show CDR1 as SGHDT and CDR2 as YYEEEE. As DNA, the CDR3 is TGTGCCAGCAGCTTGGCCGCAGGCCCCTACCCCACCTTC. Translating gives CASSLAAGPYPTF.

In nucleotides, the CDR3 is TGTGCCAGCAGTATCGGGGAGACCCAGTACTTC. It encodes CASSIGETQYF. This sequence joins TRBV6-2 or TRBV6-3 and TRBJ2-5; D not resolved. The ends were cut back, 5 bases at V and 5 bases at J, with 6 bases in the middle. The germline V gene has CDR1 MNHEY and CDR2 SVGEGT. The CDR3 sequence is 11 residues long.

This clone has just a few counts. The chain carries TRBV10-3 and TRBJ2-7, with D maybe TRBD1 (5 bases). Germline V gives CDR1 ENHRY, CDR2 SYGVKD. The V end lost 0 bases, the J end lost 3 bases, and 9 bases lay between the germline ends. The CDR3 length is 14 residues. The CDR3 sequence is CAISESLTDYEQYF. The CDR3 DNA is TGTGCCATCAGTGAGTCGTTGACAGACTACGAGCAGTACTTC.

The rearrangement joins TRBV18 to TRBJ1-4; 8 bases line up with TRBD1. V dropped 4 bases and J dropped 2; count of bases not matched to a gene: 6. The V gene's germline CDR1 is KGHSH and CDR2 LQKENI. CDR3 size: 16 residues. CDR3 DNA: TGTGCCAGCTCACTCAGACAGGGGCCGACTAATGAAAAACTGTTTTTT. This encodes CASSLRQGPTNEKLFF.

The chain uses TRBV6-5 and TRBJ2-5; 8 bases fit TRBD1. V lost 6 bases, J lost 2 bases, and 5 bases stayed unmatched. The CDR3 consists of 14 residues. Germline lookup yields CDR1 MNHEY and CDR2 SVGAGI. CDR3 nucleotide sequence: TGTGCCAGCAGCGCAGACAGGGGACAAGAGACCCAGTACTTC. Encoded protein: CASSADRGQETQYF.

This chain links TRBV19 with TRBJ2-7; 7 bases are shared with TRBD1. Germline V gives CDR1 LNHDA, CDR2 SQIVND (reference sequence). There are 15 residues in the CDR3. V lost 7 bases to trimming and J lost 0 bases; unmatched junction nucleotides: 9. CDR3 residues: CASKRGEGASYEQYF. CDR3 DNA sequence: TGTGCCAGTAAGAGGGGAGAGGGGGCCTCCTACGAGCAGTACTTC.

V is TRBV13 and J is TRBJ2-1, with 9 bases that match TRBD2. V was pared by 5 bases and J by 5 bases, with 13 bases of the junction left unmatched. Germline CDR1 PRHDT, CDR2 FYEKMQ (reference sequence). The CDR3 is 17 residues long. The CDR3 is CASSPLGRGGQDNEQFF. The CDR3, as DNA: TGTGCCAGCAGCCCTTTGGGGCGGGGGGGCCAGGACAATGAGCAGTTCTTC.

The chain couples TRBV7-9 to TRBJ1-1, with D possibly TRBD1 on 6 matching bases. Trimming took off 5 bases at V and 8 bases at J, with 9 bases between the two ends. The CDR3 runs to 11 residues. Germline lookup yields CDR1 SEHNR and CDR2 FQNEAQ (reference sequence). The CDR3 protein is CASSLQGEAFF. The CDR3 nucleotides are TGTGCCAGCAGCCTACAGGGAGAAGCTTTCTTT.

The chain links TRBV3-1 (or the pseudogene TRBV3-2) to TRBJ1-1; D possibly corresponds to TRBD1 (5 bases). Germline lookup yields CDR1 LGHDT and CDR2 YNNKEL (reference sequence). The CDR3 is made up of 14 amino acids. Trimming pared 4 bases from V and 1 base from J, leaving 10 bases between. CDR3 sequence reads: CASSPGLANTEAFF. Written as DNA, the CDR3 is TGTGCCAGCAGCCCGGGACTGGCGAACACTGAAGCTTTCTTT.

As regards this clone: This sample also contains other DNA sequences that code for the same CDR3. The V gene is TRBV5-1, the J gene TRBJ2-3, with D possibly TRBD1 on 6 matching bases. Trimming cost V 0 bases and J 4 bases, with 9 bases left between them. CDR1 is SGHRS, CDR2 YFSETQ, per germline. This CDR3 contains 14 residues. DNA for the CDR3: TGCGCCAGCAGCTTGGGCAGGGGAGCAGATACGCAGTATTTT. Residues: CASSLGRGADTQYF.

The rearrangement uses TRBV7-9 and TRBJ1-5, with D uncertain. The CDR3 is made up of 17 amino acids. The V and J ends lost 4 bases and 0 bases respectively, with 16 bases between them. CDR1 and CDR2 (germline): SEHNR, FQNEAQ (reference sequence). CDR3 sequence (DNA): TGTGCCAGCAGCTCCGCCCAATCCGCAGATAGCAATCAGCCCCAGCATTTT. Translating it yields CASSSAQSADSNQPQHF. Full variable domain (missing parts from reference TRBV7-9 and TRBJ1-5): DTGVSQNPRHKITKRGQNVTFRCDPISEHNRLYWYRQTLGQGPEFLTYFQNEAQLEKSRLLSDRFSAERPKGSFSTLEIQRTEQGDSAMYLCASSSAQSADSNQPQHFGDGTRLSIL.

This chain connects TRBV18 to TRBJ2-5, with 7 bases that match TRBD1. From germline, CDR1 is KGHSH and CDR2 LQKENI. Trimming took 2 bases from V and 5 from J; bases not matched to a gene: 5. The CDR3 runs 14 residues. CDR3 amino acids: CASSPTGAEETQYF. CDR3 bases: TGTGCCAGCTCACCAACAGGGGCAGAGGAGACCCAGTACTTC.

This clone has a single count. The rearrangement uses TRBV6-1 and TRBJ1-3, with TRBD1 matching 7 bases. Losses at the gene ends were 4 bases for V and 2 bases for J; bases not matched to a gene: 8. Germline CDR1 and CDR2: MNHNS and SASEGT. CDR3 length equals 16 residues. The CDR3 region has the DNA TGTGCCAGCAGTGTCGGACAGGCTATCGCTGGAAACACCATATATTTT. It specifies CASSVGQAIAGNTIYF.

The rearrangement links TRBV5-5 to TRBJ1-6; no definite D call. The germline CDR1 and CDR2 sequences are SGHKS and YYEKEE (reference sequence). Trimming pared 1 base from V and 7 bases from J, leaving 6 bases between. This CDR3 has 13 amino acids. Here the CDR3 reads CASSLSVNSPLHF. In nucleotides, the CDR3 is TGTGCCAGCAGCTTGTCGGTCAATTCACCCCTCCACTTT. Filled out from reference TRBV5-5 and TRBJ1-6, the complete variable domain reads DAGVTQSPTHLIKTRGQQVTLRCSPISGHKSVSWYQQVLGQGPQFIFQYYEKEERGRGNFPDRFSARQFPNYSSELNVNALLLGDSALYLCASSLSVNSPLHFGNGTRLTVT.

This clone was detected a few times. This chain connects TRBV7-9 to TRBJ2-5; 10 bases map to TRBD1. The CDR3 covers 16 residues. Germline CDR1 SEHNR, CDR2 FQNEAQ (reference sequence). Trimming at V came to 5 bases and at J to 2 bases, leaving 8 bases not matched to a gene. The CDR3 DNA is TGTGCCAGCAGCCTTTTTGGGACAGGGGTGCAAGAGACCCAGTACTTC. Translating it yields CASSLFGTGVQETQYF.

The chain couples TRBV7-2 to TRBJ2-2, with TRBD1 matching 7 bases. V shed 6 bases and J 3 bases; nucleotides not matched to a gene: 1. Germline values: CDR1 SGHTA, CDR2 FQGNSA. This CDR3 spans 13 amino acids. CDR3 loop: CASRGQHTGELFF. The CDR3 DNA reads as TGTGCCAGCAGGGGACAGCACACCGGGGAGCTGTTTTTT.

This clone was observed once. The CDR3 sequence is CAISEWAGSTQETQYF. The CDR3 DNA is TGTGCCATCAGTGAATGGGCGGGGAGCACCCAAGAGACCCAGTACTTC. The chain employs TRBV10-3 and TRBJ2-5; a possible D gene is TRBD2 (6 bases). The V gene's germline CDR1 is ENHRY and CDR2 SYGVKD. The CDR3 extends over 16 amino acids. Trimming left V 3 bases short and J 1 base short, with 15 bases between.

The rearrangement links TRBV3-1 (or the pseudogene TRBV3-2) to TRBJ2-3; maybe TRBD2 (7 bases). This CDR3 has 16 amino acids. Looked up from germline, CDR1 is LGHDT and CDR2 is YNNKEL (reference sequence). V dropped 4 bases and J dropped 2 bases, with 16 bases sitting between them. Written as DNA, the CDR3 is TGTGCCAGCAGCCCGCTTAGGGGGGGCATCACAGATACGCAGTATTTT. Its translation: CASSPLRGGITDTQYF.

The genes are TRBV11-2 and TRBJ1-1; tentatively, D is TRBD1 (5 bases). There are 14 residues in the CDR3. Trimming removed 5 bases at V and 2 bases at J, with 12 bases between. Germline V gene sequence: CDR1 SGHAT, CDR2 FQNNGV. The DNA of the CDR3 is TGTGCCAGCAGCCGAACGGGGGGTAACACTGAAGCTTTCTTT. This encodes CASSRTGGNTEAFF.

This clone was observed a handful of times. The CDR3 protein is CASSLIQGGQPQHF. Here the CDR3 DNA reads TGTGCCAGCAGCTTAATCCAGGGGGGACAGCCCCAGCATTTT. The rearrangement joins TRBV7-2 to TRBJ1-5; 7 bases are a match to TRBD1. CDR1 SGHTA and CDR2 FQGNSA come from the germline V gene. The V and J ends lost 2 bases and 7 bases, in that order; junction bases with no gene match: 5. This CDR3 has 14 amino acids.

The gene calls are TRBV1 and TRBJ2-3; the table's D call of TRBD2 was not tested on the DNA. TRBV1 is a pseudogene locus. The CDR3 extends over 17 amino acids. The CDR3 region is CTSSQGTSGGSTDTQYF. CDR3 nucleotide sequence: TGCACCAGCAGCCAAGGGACTAGCGGGGGAAGCACAGATACGCAGTATTTT.

V and J are TRBV5-1 and TRBJ1-2; perhaps TRBD1 as D (5 bases). Germline CDR1 is SGHRS and CDR2 is YFSETQ. CDR3 length equals 15 residues. Trimming removed 4 bases from V and 4 bases from J, with 17 bases in between. The CDR3 here is CASSPPGRGGYGYTF. The DNA for the CDR3 is TGCGCCAGCAGCCCTCCGGGACGGGGAGGCTATGGCTACACCTTC.

This clone was detected a few times. J is TRBJ1-1 and V is TRBV4-3; the D gene is possibly TRBD1 (6 bases). Germline-derived CDR1 and CDR2 are LGHNA and YSLEER. Trimming cost V 1 base and J 2 bases, with 11 bases left between them. The CDR3 length is 15 residues. CDR3 DNA sequence: TGCGCCAGCAGCCAAGGAAGGGGGATTAACACTGAAGCTTTCTTT. This translates into CASSQGRGINTEAFF.

Many counts were recorded for this clone. The rearrangement uses TRBV5-5 and TRBJ2-1; weak D call: TRBD1 (6 bases). The CDR3 contains 15 residues. Trimming pared 2 bases from V and 4 bases from J, leaving 13 bases between. Germline assignment: CDR1 SGHKS and CDR2 YYEKEE (reference sequence). The CDR3 region is CASSFGGQLYNEQFF. In DNA, the CDR3 is TGTGCCAGCAGCTTCGGCGGACAGTTGTACAATGAGCAGTTCTTC.

This clone was picked up one time. The chain is built from TRBV3-1 (or the pseudogene TRBV3-2) and TRBJ2-5, with 9 bases lining up with TRBD2. This CDR3 spans 13 amino acids. V was pared by 10 bases and J by 5 bases, with 8 bases of the junction left unmatched. CDR1 is LGHDT and CDR2 is YNNKEL in the germline V gene (reference sequence). CDR3 sequence (DNA): TGTGCCACCTCGGCGGGGGGGCGGGAGACCCAGTACTTC. Encoded protein: CATSAGGRETQYF.

The chain combines TRBV29-1 with TRBJ1-2; TRBD1 matches at 8 bases. The CDR3 runs to 13 residues. Germline V gene sequence: CDR1 SQVTM, CDR2 ANQGSEA. The junction had 5 bases not matched to a gene; V was cut back by 6 bases and J by 2 bases. The CDR3 nucleotides are TGCAGCGTCGGCGGACAGGGAAACTATGGCTACACCTTC. Translating gives CSVGGQGNYGYTF.